This T cell receptor beta chain was found in a study of OX40 agonist ivuxolimab in advanced cancers. Turning to the study itself: Patients' therapy was ivuxolimab, an antibody that acts as an agonist of OX40 (CD134).

Profiling relied on immunoSEQ multiplex PCR, and the TCRdb table lists in-frame clones only, not all of them. The sample records 60,000 to 65,000 clones, roughly 80% being singletons. The source of this sequence is an adult with an advanced solid tumor such as melanoma, head and neck, liver or kidney cancer. Sample: CD4+ or CD8+ T cells sorted from blood, taken in a trial of the OX40 agonist ivuxolimab.

The CDR3 DNA sequence: TGTGCCATCACCGCCGGTGGGGGAGCGGGACCGAACACCGGGGAGCTGTTTTTT. It translates to CAITAGGGAGPNTGELFF. V is TRBV10-3 and J is TRBJ2-2; TRBD2 matches at 7 bases. Germline assignment: CDR1 ENHRY and CDR2 SYGVKD. The CDR3 runs 18 residues. Losses at the gene ends were 7 bases for V and 0 bases for J; bases not matched to a gene: 14.